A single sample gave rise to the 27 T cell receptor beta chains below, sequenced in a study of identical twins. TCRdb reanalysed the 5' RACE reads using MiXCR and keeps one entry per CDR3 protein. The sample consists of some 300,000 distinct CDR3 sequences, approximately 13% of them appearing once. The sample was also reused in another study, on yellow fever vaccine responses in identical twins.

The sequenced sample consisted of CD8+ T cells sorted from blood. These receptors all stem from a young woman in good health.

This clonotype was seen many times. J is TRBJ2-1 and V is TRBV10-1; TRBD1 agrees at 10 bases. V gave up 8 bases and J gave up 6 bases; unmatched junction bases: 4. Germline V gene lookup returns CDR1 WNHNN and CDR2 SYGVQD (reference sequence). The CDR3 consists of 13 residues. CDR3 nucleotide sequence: TGCGCCAGCGGGACAGGGGTTGGCAATGAGCAGTTCTTC. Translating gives CASGTGVGNEQFF.

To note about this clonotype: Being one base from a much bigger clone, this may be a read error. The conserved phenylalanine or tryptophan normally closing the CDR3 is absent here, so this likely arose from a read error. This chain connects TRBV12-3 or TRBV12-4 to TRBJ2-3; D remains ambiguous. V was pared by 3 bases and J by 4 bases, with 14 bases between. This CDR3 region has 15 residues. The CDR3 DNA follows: TGTGCCAGCAGTTTCCGGACCACGACGCCAGATACGCAGTATTCT. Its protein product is CASSFRTTTPDTQYS.

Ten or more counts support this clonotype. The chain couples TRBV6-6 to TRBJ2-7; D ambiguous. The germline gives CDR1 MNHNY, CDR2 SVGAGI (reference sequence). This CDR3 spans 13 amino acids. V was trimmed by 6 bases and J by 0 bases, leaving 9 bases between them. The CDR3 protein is CASSQDNSYEQYV. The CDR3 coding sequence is TGTGCCAGCAGCCAAGACAACTCCTACGAGCAGTACGTC.

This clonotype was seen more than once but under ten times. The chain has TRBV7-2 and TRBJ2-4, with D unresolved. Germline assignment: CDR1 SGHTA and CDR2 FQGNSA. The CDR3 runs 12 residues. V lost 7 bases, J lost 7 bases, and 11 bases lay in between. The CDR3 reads CASNLLGNIQYF. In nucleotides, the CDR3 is TGTGCCAGCAACCTCCTTGGGAACATTCAGTACTTC.

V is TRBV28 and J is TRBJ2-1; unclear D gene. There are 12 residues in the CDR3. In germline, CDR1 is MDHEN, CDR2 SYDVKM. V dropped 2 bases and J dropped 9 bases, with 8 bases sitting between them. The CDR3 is CASSLNYPEQFF. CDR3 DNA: TGTGCCAGCAGTTTAAATTACCCTGAGCAGTTCTTC.

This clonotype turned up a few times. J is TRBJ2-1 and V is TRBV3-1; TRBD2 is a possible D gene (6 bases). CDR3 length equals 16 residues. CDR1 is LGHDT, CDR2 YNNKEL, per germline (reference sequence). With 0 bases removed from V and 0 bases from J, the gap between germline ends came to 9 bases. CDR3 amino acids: CASSQDGGSSYNEQFF. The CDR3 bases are TGTGCCAGCAGCCAAGATGGGGGGAGCTCCTACAATGAGCAGTTCTTC.

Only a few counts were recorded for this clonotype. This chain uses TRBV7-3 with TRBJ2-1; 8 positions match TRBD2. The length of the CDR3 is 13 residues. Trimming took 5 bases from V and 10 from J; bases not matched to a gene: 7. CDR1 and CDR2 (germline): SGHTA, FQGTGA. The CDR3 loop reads CASSIGLATEQFF. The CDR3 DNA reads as TGTGCCAGCAGCATAGGACTAGCCACAGAGCAGTTCTTC.

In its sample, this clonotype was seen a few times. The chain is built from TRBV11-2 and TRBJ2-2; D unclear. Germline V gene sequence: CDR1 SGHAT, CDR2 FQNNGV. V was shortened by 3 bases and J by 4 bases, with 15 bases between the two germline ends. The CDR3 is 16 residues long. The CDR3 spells CASSFLMAAATGELFF. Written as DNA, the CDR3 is TGTGCCAGCAGCTTCCTAATGGCGGCAGCCACCGGGGAGCTGTTTTTT.

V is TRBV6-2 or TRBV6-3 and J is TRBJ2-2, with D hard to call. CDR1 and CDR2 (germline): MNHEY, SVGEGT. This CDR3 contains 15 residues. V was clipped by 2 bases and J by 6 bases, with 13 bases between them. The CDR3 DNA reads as TGTGCCAGCAGTTACCCCACCGGACGCCCCGGGGAGCTGTTTTTT. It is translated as CASSYPTGRPGELFF.

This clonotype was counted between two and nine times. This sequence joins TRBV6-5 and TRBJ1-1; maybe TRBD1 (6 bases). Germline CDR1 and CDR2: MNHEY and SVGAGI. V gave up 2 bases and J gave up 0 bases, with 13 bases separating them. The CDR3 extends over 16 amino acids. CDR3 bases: TGTGCCAGCAGTTACGCCCATGGGACACTGAACACTGAAGCTTTCTTT. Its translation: CASSYAHGTLNTEAFF.

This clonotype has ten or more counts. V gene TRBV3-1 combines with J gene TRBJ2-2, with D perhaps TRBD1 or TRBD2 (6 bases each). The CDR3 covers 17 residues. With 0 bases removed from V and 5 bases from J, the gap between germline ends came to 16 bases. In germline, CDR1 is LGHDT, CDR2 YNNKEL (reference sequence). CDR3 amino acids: CASSQDGGGPQTGELFF. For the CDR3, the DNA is TGTGCCAGCAGCCAAGATGGAGGGGGACCCCAGACCGGGGAGCTGTTTTTT.

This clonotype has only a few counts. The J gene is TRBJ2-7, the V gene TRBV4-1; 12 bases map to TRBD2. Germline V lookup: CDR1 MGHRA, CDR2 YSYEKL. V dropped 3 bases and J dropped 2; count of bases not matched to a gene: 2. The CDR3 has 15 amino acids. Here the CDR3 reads CASSHTSGRPYEQYF. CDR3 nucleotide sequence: TGCGCCAGCAGCCACACTAGCGGGAGGCCCTACGAGCAGTACTTC.

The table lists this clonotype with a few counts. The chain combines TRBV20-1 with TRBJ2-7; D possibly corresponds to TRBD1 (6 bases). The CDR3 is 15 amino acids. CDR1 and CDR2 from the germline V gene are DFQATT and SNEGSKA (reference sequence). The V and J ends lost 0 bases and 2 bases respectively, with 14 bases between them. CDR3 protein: CSARDNRAHTYEQYF. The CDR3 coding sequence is TGCAGTGCTAGAGATAACAGGGCGCACACCTACGAGCAGTACTTC.

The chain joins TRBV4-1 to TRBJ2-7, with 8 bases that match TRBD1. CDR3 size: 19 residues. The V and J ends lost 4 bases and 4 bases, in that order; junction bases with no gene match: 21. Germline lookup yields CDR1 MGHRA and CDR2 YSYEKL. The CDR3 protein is CASSLDTRQGTPDRYEQYF. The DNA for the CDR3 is TGCGCCAGCAGCCTAGATACGAGACAGGGGACTCCGGACAGATACGAGCAGTACTTC.

The CDR3 sequence is CASSLADPYEQYF. CDR3 coding DNA: TGTGCCAGCAGTTTGGCCGACCCCTACGAGCAGTACTTC. The rearrangement links TRBV12-3 or TRBV12-4 to TRBJ2-7; D unresolved. The CDR3 totals 13 residues. Trimming removed 3 bases from V and 2 bases from J, with 8 bases in between.

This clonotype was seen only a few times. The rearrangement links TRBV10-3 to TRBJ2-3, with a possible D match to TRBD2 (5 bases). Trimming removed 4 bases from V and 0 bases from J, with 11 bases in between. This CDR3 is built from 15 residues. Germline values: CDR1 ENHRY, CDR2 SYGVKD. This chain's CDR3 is CAISAAEESTDTQYF. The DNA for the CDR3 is TGTGCCATCAGTGCGGCGGAGGAAAGCACAGATACGCAGTATTTT.

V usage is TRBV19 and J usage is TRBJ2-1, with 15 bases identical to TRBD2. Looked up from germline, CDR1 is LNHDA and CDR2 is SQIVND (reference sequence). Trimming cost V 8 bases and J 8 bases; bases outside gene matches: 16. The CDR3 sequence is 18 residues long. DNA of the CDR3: TGTGCCAGTCGAGCTGGACTAGCGGGAGGGCCTGGTATCCATGAGCAGTTCTTC. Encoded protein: CASRAGLAGGPGIHEQFF.

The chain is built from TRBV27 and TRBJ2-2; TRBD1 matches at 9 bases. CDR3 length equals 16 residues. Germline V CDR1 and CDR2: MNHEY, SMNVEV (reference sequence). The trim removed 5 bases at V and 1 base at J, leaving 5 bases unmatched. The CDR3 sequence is CASSPPTGGNTGELFF. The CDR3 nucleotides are TGTGCCAGCAGTCCCCCGACAGGGGGGAACACCGGGGAGCTGTTTTTT.

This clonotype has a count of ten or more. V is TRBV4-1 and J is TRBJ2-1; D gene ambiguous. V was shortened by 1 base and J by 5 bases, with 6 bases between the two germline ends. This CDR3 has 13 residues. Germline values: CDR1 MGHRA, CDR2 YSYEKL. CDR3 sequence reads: CASSQGTNNEQFF. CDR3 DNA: TGCGCCAGCAGCCAAGGAACAAACAATGAGCAGTTCTTC.

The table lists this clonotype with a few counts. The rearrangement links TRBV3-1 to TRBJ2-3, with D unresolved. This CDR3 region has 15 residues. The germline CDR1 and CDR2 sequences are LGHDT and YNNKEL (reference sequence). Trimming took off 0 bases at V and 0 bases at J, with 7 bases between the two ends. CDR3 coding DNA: TGTGCCAGCAGCCAAGAAGTGGGCAGCACAGATACGCAGTATTTT. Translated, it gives CASSQEVGSTDTQYF.

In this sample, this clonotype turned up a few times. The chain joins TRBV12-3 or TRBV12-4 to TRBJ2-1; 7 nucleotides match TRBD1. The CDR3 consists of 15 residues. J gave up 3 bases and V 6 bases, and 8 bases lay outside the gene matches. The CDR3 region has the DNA TGTGCCAGCAGCCGGACAGGTATAATCTACAATGAGCAGTTCTTC. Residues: CASSRTGIIYNEQFF.

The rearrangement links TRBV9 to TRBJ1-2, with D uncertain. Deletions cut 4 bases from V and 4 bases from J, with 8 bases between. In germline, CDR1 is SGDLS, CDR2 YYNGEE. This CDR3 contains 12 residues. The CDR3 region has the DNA TGTGCCAGCAGCACAACAGTCTATGGCTACACCTTC. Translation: CASSTTVYGYTF.

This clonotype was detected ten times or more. CDR3 sequence: CASSLPGVSYEQYV. In nucleotides, the CDR3 is TGTGCCAGCAGCCTCCCTGGGGTGTCGTACGAGCAGTACGTC. This chain links TRBV6-1 with TRBJ2-7; no firm D call. The CDR3 spans 14 residues. Germline V gene sequence: CDR1 MNHNS, CDR2 SASEGT. Trimming left V 6 bases short and J 4 bases short, with 16 bases between.

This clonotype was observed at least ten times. CDR3 sequence (DNA): TGCGCCAGCAGCCGAGGAAGCACCTACAATGAGCAGTTCTTC. This codes for CASSRGSTYNEQFF. The chain joins TRBV4-1 to TRBJ2-1; D unresolved. Germline V gene sequence: CDR1 MGHRA, CDR2 YSYEKL. This CDR3 spans 14 amino acids. The V end was cut by 4 bases, the J end by 2 bases, with 9 bases between.

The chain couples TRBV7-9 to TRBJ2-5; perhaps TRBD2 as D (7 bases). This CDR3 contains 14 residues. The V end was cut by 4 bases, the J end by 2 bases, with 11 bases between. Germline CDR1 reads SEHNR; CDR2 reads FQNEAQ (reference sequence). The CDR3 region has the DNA TGTGCCAGCAGCTCCGGGGGGCGACAAGAGACCCAGTACTTC. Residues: CASSSGGRQETQYF.

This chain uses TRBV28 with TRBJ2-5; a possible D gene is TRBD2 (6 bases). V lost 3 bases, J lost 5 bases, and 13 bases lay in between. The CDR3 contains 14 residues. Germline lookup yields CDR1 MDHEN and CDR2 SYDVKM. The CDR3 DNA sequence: TGTGCCAGCAGTTTGACTAGACTCGGGGAGACCCAGTACTTC. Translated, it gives CASSLTRLGETQYF.

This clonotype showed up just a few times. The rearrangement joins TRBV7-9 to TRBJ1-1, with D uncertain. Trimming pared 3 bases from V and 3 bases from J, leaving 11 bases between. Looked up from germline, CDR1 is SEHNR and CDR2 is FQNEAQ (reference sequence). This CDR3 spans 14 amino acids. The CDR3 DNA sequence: TGTGCCAGCAGCTTTCTCGGGATGGACACTGAAGCTTTCTTT. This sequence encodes CASSFLGMDTEAFF.